These 21 T cell receptor beta chains were sequenced from one sample in a study of Ad26.COV2.S vaccination and SARS-CoV-2 variants. This sample's treatment: 15 to 20 received Ad26.COV2.S at low or high dose, single or two shots; about 5 received placebo; per-sample allocation not given. Repertoires come from day 63 after the first vaccine or placebo injection. Profiling relied on immunoSEQ multiplex PCR, and the TCRdb table lists in-frame clones only, not all of them. The data contain about 680,000 clones, 80% to 90% of them singletons. Sequenced material: peripheral blood, taken in a trial of Ad26.COV2.S vaccine versus placebo. The receptors derive from a person between 18 and 65 years old who received the Ad26.COV2.S COVID-19 vaccine or a placebo.

Written as DNA, the CDR3 is TGTGCCAGCTCACCTTCTTGGGCAGGGACCTACGAGCAGTACTTC. Its translation: CASSPSWAGTYEQYF. The chain joins TRBV18 to TRBJ2-7; perhaps TRBD1 as D (5 bases). CDR1 is KGHSH, CDR2 LQKENI, per germline. V lost 3 bases to trimming and J lost 2 bases, with 14 bases between them. The CDR3 runs to 15 residues.

The chain couples TRBV6-4 to TRBJ2-3; TRBD2 matches 9 bases. The CDR3 contains 18 residues. Germline V lookup: CDR1 MRHNA, CDR2 SNTAGT. Losses at the gene ends were 3 bases for V and 4 bases for J; bases not matched to a gene: 14. The CDR3 nucleotides are TGTGCCAGCAGTGAGGGGCCACGACTAGCGGAGGCCCCAGATACGCAGTATTTT. Its translation: CASSEGPRLAEAPDTQYF.

The chain recombines TRBV27 with TRBJ1-4; TRBD1 agrees at 9 bases. This CDR3 is built from 14 residues. V lost 6 bases to trimming and J lost 7 bases; unmatched junction nucleotides: 6. Germline lookup yields CDR1 MNHEY and CDR2 SMNVEV (reference sequence). As DNA, the CDR3 is TGTGCCAGCAGCCCAGACAGGGGGACTGAAAAACTGTTTTTT. Its protein product is CASSPDRGTEKLFF.

The CDR3: CASNPGLAGGEQYF. The DNA for the CDR3 is TGTGCCAGCAACCCGGGACTAGCGGGAGGCGAGCAGTACTTC. The chain carries TRBV7-9 and TRBJ2-7; 15 nucleotides align to TRBD2. The CDR3 is 14 amino acids. Germline values: CDR1 SEHNR, CDR2 FQNEAQ (reference sequence). The junction had 4 bases not matched to a gene; V was cut back by 7 bases and J by 6 bases.

The chain recombines TRBV18 with TRBJ2-2, with D perhaps TRBD2 (5 bases). Germline CDR1 is KGHSH and CDR2 is LQKENI. Deletions cut 3 bases from V and 1 base from J, with 9 bases between. This CDR3 region has 15 residues. CDR3 sequence reads: CASSPFRGNTGELFF. In DNA, the CDR3 is TGTGCCAGCTCACCTTTCCGGGGGAACACCGGGGAGCTGTTTTTT.

This clone occurred a few times. The genes are TRBV19 and TRBJ1-1, with 7 bases lining up with TRBD1. The germline gives CDR1 LNHDA, CDR2 SQIVND (reference sequence). There are 15 residues in the CDR3. V dropped 6 bases and J dropped 3; count of bases not matched to a gene: 10. The CDR3 is CASRTRQGQHTEAFF. DNA for the CDR3: TGTGCCAGTAGGACCAGACAGGGCCAACACACTGAAGCTTTCTTT.

The chain combines TRBV7-2 with TRBJ2-5; 9 bases map to TRBD1. Unmatched junction bases numbered 6, after V lost 2 bases and J lost 5 bases. Per germline, CDR1 SGHTA and CDR2 FQGNSA. The CDR3 is 15 amino acids. CDR3 protein: CASSLMGQGGETQYF. As DNA, the CDR3 is TGTGCCAGCAGCTTAATGGGACAGGGAGGGGAGACCCAGTACTTC.

The chain links TRBV9 to TRBJ1-3; D gene ambiguous. The CDR3 totals 15 residues. Germline-derived CDR1 and CDR2 are SGDLS and YYNGEE. Trimming removed 0 bases from V and 0 bases from J, with 7 bases in between. The CDR3 sequence: CASSVGTFSGNTIYF. The CDR3 coding sequence is TGTGCCAGCAGCGTAGGGACCTTCTCTGGAAACACCATATATTTT.

The chain employs TRBV19 and TRBJ2-2, with D hard to call. Germline values: CDR1 LNHDA, CDR2 SQIVND (reference sequence). The CDR3 totals 16 residues. Between the trimmed V and J ends, which lost 0 bases and 0 bases, there was a span of 8 bases. The CDR3, as DNA: TGTGCCAGTAGTATAGATGGAGAAGCGAACACCGGGGAGCTGTTTTTT. Protein product: CASSIDGEANTGELFF.

The chain couples TRBV6-5 to TRBJ2-3, with 8 bases fitting TRBD1. Germline trimming cut 6 bases from V and 5 bases from J; bases unmatched to any gene: 7. Per the germline V gene, CDR1 is MNHEY and CDR2 is SVGAGI. The CDR3 spans 14 residues. This CDR3 reads CASSSGTGLDTQYF. The CDR3 DNA follows: TGTGCCAGCAGCTCCGGGACAGGCCTAGATACGCAGTATTTT.

This clone has more than one count but fewer than ten. The chain carries TRBV7-8 and TRBJ1-5; D is uncertain. Looked up from germline, CDR1 is SGHVS and CDR2 is FQNEAQ. The V and J ends lost 3 bases and 0 bases respectively, with 9 bases between them. There are 15 residues in the CDR3. The CDR3 region is CASSFLRSSNQPQHF. Here the CDR3 DNA reads TGTGCCAGCAGCTTCTTAAGGAGTAGCAATCAGCCCCAGCATTTT.

This clone was picked up a small number of times. The chain recombines TRBV6-6 with TRBJ2-7; D gene uncertain. The CDR3 has 12 residues. CDR1 is MNHNY and CDR2 is SVGAGI in the germline V gene (reference sequence). V was clipped by 10 bases and J by 7 bases, with 17 bases between them. The CDR3 loop is CAITSPLGEQYF. The CDR3, as DNA: TGTGCCATCACCTCCCCCTTGGGGGAGCAGTACTTC.

This chain's CDR3 is CASSSGDTQSNEQFF. In DNA, the CDR3 is TGTGCCAGCAGTTCGGGGGACACCCAGTCCAATGAGCAGTTCTTC. The chain uses TRBV6-1 and TRBJ2-1; either TRBD1 or TRBD2 may supply D (6 bases each). V lost 5 bases and J lost 6, with 17 bases in between. The V gene's germline CDR1 is MNHNS and CDR2 SASEGT. The CDR3 spans 15 residues.

The chain has TRBV29-1 and TRBJ2-5; 7 bases align to TRBD2. Per germline, CDR1 SQVTM and CDR2 ANQGSEA. This CDR3 region has 11 residues. The V segment lost 8 bases and the J segment 7 bases; nucleotides outside the gene matches: 7. This CDR3 is CSSRLAGTQYF. The CDR3 nucleotides are TGCAGCTCCCGACTAGCCGGGACCCAGTACTTC.

V usage is TRBV30 and J usage is TRBJ1-3; D unclear. Germline CDR1 reads GTSNPN; CDR2 reads SVGIG (reference sequence). V was pared by 3 bases and J by 7 bases, with 19 bases between. CDR3 length: 15 residues. The CDR3 sequence is CAWRPVRAVGNTIYF. DNA for the CDR3: TGTGCCTGGAGGCCTGTGAGGGCGGTTGGGAACACCATATATTTT.

The J gene is TRBJ2-7, the V gene TRBV6-2 or TRBV6-3, with D unresolved. V lost 3 bases, J lost 3 bases, and 9 bases lay in between. The CDR3 sequence is 13 residues long. Germline V lookup: CDR1 MNHEY, CDR2 SVGEGT. The CDR3 DNA follows: TGTGCCAGCAGTTATAGGCAGTTCTACGAGCAGTACTTC. Translated, it gives CASSYRQFYEQYF.

The genes are TRBV2 and TRBJ1-5; D uncertain. The CDR3 runs to 13 residues. Germline V gene sequence: CDR1 SNHLY, CDR2 FYNNEI. Trimming removed 4 bases from V and 2 bases from J, with 6 bases in between. The CDR3 sequence: CASSAFGNQPQHF. The CDR3 DNA is TGTGCCAGCAGTGCATTCGGCAATCAGCCCCAGCATTTT.

The V and J genes are TRBV21-1 and TRBJ2-1; the D call of TRBD2 is as the table states it, not checked on the DNA. TRBV21-1 constitutes a pseudogene. This CDR3 contains 13 residues. The CDR3 coding sequence is TGTGCCAGCAGCAGCCCTAGCGGCAATGAGCAGTTCTTC. The encoded protein is CASSSPSGNEQFF.

This clone was counted between two and nine times. This chain joins TRBV11-2 and TRBJ2-7; D possibly corresponds to TRBD1 (5 bases). This CDR3 is built from 13 residues. Trimming cost V 5 bases and J 2 bases, with 10 bases left between them. Germline V gene data show CDR1 as SGHAT and CDR2 as FQNNGV. The CDR3 protein is CASSPTTAYEQYF. The CDR3, as DNA: TGTGCCAGCAGCCCTACGACAGCCTACGAGCAGTACTTC.

V gene TRBV6-6 combines with J gene TRBJ1-1; D gene unclear. The germline V and J ends were trimmed by 2 bases and 1 base, with 11 bases remaining between them. The germline V gene encodes CDR1 MNHNY and CDR2 SVGAGI (reference sequence). CDR3 length: 15 amino acids. The CDR3 coding sequence is TGTGCCAGCAGTTACCCCTCGGACGGGAACACTGAAGCTTTCTTT. It yields the protein CASSYPSDGNTEAFF.

The V and J genes are TRBV19 and TRBJ1-5; D is ambiguous. CDR3 size: 13 residues. CDR1 is LNHDA and CDR2 is SQIVND in the germline V gene (reference sequence). V dropped 3 bases and J dropped 7 bases, with 10 bases sitting between them. This CDR3 reads CASSMQAQQPQHF. CDR3 sequence (DNA): TGTGCCAGTAGTATGCAGGCACAACAGCCCCAGCATTTT.